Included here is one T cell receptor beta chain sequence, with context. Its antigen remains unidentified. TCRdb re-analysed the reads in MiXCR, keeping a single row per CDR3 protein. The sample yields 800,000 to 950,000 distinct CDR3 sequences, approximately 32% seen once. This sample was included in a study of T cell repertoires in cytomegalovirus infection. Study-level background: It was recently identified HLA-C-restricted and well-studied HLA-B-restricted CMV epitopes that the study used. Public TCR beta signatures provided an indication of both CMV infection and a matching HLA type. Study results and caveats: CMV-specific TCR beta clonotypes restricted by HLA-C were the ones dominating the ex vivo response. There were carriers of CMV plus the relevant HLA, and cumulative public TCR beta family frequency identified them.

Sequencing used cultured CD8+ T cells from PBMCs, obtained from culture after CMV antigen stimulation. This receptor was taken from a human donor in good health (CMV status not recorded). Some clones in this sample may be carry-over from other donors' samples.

DNA for the CDR3: TGTGCCAGCAGCGTTAGTTCGGGGCCGAGGGATGAGCAGTTCTTC. Translation gives CASSVSSGPRDEQFF. This chain connects TRBV9 to TRBJ2-1, with D perhaps matching TRBD1 or TRBD2 (5 bases each). The CDR3 is 15 residues long. Trimming took 2 bases from V and 8 from J, leaving 17 bases between them. Germline V gene sequence: CDR1 SGDLS, CDR2 YYNGEE.